This TCR beta chain was identified in a study of pediatric ulcerative colitis. Study-wide findings and caveats: Substantially fewer templates came from a couple of patients' blood samples.

One to two pinch biopsies were taken from the rectum during colonoscopy. Controls had normal endoscopy and no IBD diagnosis within a year. CDR1 and CDR2 from the germline V gene are MNHEY and SMNVEV (reference sequence). The CDR3 sequence is 14 residues long. V was pared by 3 bases and J by 3 bases, with 11 bases between. This was a survey-level run. Samples were sequenced at Survey level, maximum 500,000 reads. The assay was immunoSEQ multiplex PCR, and TCRdb's table has in-frame clones only and misses some. The sample has 15,000 to 20,000 clones, 80% seen once. Details on this clone: As yet, its antigen is unknown.

The rearrangement uses TRBV27 and TRBJ1-1; D is unresolved. The receptor's source is a boy aged 10-17 years who was a control in a study of pediatric ulcerative colitis. Sequencing was carried out using gut tissue. This CDR3 reads CASSLALGYTEAFF. The CDR3 nucleotides read TGTGCCAGCAGTTTGGCATTGGGCTACACTGAAGCTTTCTTT.